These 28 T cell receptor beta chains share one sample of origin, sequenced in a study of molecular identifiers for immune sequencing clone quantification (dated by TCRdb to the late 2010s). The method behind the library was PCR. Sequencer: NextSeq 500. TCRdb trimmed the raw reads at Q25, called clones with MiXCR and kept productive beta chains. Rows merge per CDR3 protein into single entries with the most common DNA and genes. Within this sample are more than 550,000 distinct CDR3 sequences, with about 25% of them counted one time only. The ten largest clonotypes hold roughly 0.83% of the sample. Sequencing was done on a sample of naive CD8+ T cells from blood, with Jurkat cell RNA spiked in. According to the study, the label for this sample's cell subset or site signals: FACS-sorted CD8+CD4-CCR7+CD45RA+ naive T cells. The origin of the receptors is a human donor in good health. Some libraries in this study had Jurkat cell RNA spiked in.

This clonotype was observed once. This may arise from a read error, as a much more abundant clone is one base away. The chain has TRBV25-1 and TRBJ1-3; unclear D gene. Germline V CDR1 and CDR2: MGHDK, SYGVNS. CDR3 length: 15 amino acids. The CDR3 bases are TGTGCCAGCAGTGAATACGAGGGCCCTGGAAACACCATACATTTT. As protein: CASSEYEGPGNTIHF.

Here the CDR3 DNA reads TGCAGTGCGTACCCCTATAGCGGGTCCTCCTACGAGCAGTACTTC. Its protein is CSAYPYSGSSYEQYF. The rearrangement uses TRBV20-1 and TRBJ2-7, with 7 positions matching TRBD2. The germline V gene encodes CDR1 DFQATT and CDR2 SNEGSKA (reference sequence). The CDR3 covers 15 residues. V gave up 6 bases and J gave up 0 bases; unmatched junction bases: 11.

The CDR3, as DNA: TGTGCCAGTAGTAAGACAGGCTCTAGCACAGATACGCAGTATTTT. Its protein is CASSKTGSSTDTQYF. This chain connects TRBV19 to TRBJ2-3, with D tentatively TRBD1 (6 bases). Trimming pared 4 bases from V and 0 bases from J, leaving 11 bases between. Per germline, CDR1 LNHDA and CDR2 SQIVND (reference sequence). The length of the CDR3 is 15 residues.

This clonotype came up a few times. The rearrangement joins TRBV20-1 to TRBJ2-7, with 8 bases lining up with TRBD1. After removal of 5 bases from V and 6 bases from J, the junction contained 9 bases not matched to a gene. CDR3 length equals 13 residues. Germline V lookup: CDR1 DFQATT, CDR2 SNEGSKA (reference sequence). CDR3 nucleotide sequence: TGCAGTGCTGGGGGACAGGACTTTCGCGAGCAGTACTTC. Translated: CSAGGQDFREQYF.

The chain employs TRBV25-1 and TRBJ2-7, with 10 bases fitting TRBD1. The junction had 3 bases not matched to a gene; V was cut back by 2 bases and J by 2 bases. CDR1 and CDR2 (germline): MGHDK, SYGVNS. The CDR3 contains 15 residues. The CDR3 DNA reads TGTGCCAGCAGTGAACCAGGACAGGGGGCCTACGAGCAGTACTTC. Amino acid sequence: CASSEPGQGAYEQYF.

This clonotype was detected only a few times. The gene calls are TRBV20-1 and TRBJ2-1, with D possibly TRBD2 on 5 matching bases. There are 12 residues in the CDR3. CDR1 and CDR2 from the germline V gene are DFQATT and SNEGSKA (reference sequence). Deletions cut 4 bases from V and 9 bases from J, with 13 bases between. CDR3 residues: CSANSPRVEQFF. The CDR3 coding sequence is TGCAGTGCTAACTCCCCGCGGGTTGAGCAGTTCTTC.

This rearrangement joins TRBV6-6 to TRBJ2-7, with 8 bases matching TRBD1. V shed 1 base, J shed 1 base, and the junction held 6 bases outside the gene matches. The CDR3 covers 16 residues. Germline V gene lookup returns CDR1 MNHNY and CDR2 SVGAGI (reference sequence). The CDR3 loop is CASSYYGQGQSYEQYF. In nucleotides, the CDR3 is TGTGCCAGCAGTTACTACGGACAGGGCCAGTCCTACGAGCAGTACTTC.

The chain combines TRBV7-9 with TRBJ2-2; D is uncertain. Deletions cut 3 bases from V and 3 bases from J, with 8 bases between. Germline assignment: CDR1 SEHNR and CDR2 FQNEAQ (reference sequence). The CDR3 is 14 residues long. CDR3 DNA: TGTGCCAGCAGCTTGAGCGAATACACCGGGGAGCTGTTTTTT. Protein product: CASSLSEYTGELFF.

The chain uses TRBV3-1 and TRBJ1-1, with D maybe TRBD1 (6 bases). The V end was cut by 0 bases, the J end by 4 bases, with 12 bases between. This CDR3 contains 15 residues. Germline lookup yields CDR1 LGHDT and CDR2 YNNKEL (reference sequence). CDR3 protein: CASSQDSGGSTEAFF. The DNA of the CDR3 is TGTGCCAGCAGCCAAGATTCGGGGGGCAGCACTGAAGCTTTCTTT.

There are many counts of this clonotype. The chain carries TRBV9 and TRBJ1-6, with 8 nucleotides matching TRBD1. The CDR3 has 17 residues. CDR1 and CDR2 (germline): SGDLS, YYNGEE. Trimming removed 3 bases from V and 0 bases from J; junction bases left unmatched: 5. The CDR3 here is CASSGQGTYSYNSPLHF. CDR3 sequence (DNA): TGTGCCAGCAGCGGACAGGGGACGTACTCCTATAATTCACCCCTCCACTTT.

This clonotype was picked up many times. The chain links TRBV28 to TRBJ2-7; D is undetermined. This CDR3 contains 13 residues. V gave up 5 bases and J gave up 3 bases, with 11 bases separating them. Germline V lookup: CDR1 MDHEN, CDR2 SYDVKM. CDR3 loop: CASSPDLYYEQYF. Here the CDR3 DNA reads TGTGCCAGCAGTCCCGACCTATACTACGAGCAGTACTTC.

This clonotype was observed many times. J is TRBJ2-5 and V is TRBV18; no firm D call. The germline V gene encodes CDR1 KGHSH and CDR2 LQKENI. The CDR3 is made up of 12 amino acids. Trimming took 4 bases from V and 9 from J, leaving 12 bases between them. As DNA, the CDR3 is TGTGCCAGCTCACAGTGGAACGAGGCCCAGTACTTC. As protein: CASSQWNEAQYF.

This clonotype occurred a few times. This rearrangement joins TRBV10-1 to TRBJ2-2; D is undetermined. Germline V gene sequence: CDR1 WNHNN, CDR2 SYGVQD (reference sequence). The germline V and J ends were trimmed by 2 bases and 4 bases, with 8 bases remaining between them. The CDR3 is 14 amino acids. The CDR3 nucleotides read TGCGCCAGCAGTGAGGGATACCTCACCGGGGAGCTGTTTTTT. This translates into CASSEGYLTGELFF.

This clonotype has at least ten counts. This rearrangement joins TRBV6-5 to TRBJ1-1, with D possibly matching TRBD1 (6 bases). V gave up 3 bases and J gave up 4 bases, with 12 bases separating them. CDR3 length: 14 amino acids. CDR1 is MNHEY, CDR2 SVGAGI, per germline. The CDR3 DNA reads TGTGCCAGCAGTTATCGGACAGCGGTCACTGAAGCTTTCTTT. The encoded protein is CASSYRTAVTEAFF.

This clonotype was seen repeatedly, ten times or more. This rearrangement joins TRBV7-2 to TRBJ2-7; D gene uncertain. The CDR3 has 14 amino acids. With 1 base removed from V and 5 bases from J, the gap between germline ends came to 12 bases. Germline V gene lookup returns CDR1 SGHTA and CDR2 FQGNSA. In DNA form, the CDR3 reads TGTGCCAGCAGCTTAGGTGGAAGTCCCCACGAGCAGTACTTC. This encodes CASSLGGSPHEQYF. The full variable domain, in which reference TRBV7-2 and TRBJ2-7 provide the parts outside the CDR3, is GAGVSQSPSNKVTEKGKDVELRCDPISGHTALYWYRQSLGQGLEFLIYFQGNSAPDKSGLPSDRFSAERTGGSVSTLTIQRTQQEDSAVYLCASSLGGSPHEQYFGPGTRLTVT.

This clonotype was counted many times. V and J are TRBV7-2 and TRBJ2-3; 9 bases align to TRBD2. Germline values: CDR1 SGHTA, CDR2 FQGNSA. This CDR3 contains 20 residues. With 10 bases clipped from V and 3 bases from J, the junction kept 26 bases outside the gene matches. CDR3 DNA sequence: TGTGCCACCAGACTACCCCCCCCCAAGCGGGAGGTCTCCACGACAGATACGCAGTATTTT. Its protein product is CATRLPPPKREVSTTDTQYF.

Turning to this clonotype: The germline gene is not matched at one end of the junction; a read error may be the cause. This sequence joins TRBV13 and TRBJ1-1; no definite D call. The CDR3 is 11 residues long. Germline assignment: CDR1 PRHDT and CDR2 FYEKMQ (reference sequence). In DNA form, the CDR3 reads TGTGGCAGCAGCTTTAACACTGAAGCTTTCTTT. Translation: CGSSFNTEAFF.

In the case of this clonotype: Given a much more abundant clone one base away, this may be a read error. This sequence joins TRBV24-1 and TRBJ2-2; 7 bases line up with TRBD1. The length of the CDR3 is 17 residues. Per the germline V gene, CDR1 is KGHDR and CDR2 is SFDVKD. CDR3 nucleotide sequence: TGTGCCGCCAGTGACCCGGATTTGACAGGGAAAACCGGGGAGCTGTTTTTT. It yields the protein CAASDPDLTGKTGELFF.

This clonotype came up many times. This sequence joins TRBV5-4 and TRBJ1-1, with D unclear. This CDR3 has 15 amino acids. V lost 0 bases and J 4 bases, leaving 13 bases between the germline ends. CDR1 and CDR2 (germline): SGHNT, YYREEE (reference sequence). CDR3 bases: TGTGCCAGCAGCTTGGGCCCTTTACCTTCCACTGAAGCTTTCTTT. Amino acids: CASSLGPLPSTEAFF.

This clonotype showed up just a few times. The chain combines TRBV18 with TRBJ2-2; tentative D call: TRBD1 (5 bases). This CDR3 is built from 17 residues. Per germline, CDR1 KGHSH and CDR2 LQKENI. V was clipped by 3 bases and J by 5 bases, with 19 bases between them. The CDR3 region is CASSPKSPGHTTGELFF. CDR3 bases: TGTGCCAGCTCACCCAAGAGCCCAGGACACACAACCGGGGAGCTGTTTTTT.

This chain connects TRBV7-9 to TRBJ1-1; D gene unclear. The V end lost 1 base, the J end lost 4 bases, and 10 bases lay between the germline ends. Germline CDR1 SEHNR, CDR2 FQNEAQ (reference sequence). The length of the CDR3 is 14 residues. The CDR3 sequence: CASSLGQMSTEAFF. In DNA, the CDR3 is TGTGCCAGCAGCTTAGGGCAGATGAGCACTGAAGCTTTCTTT.

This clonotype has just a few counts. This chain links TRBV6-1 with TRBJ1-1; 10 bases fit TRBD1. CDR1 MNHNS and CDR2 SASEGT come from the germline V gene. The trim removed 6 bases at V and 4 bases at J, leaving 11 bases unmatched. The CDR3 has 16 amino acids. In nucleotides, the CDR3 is TGTGCCAGCAGAGACGACAGGGGGCCCAGGGGCACTGAAGCTTTCTTT. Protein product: CASRDDRGPRGTEAFF.

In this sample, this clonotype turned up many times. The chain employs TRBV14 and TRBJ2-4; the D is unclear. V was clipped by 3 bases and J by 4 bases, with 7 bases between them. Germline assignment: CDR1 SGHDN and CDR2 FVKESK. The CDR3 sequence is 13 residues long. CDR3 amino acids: CASSQATKNIQYF. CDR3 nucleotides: TGTGCCAGCAGCCAGGCCACTAAAAACATTCAGTACTTC.

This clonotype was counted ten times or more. The CDR3 here is CASSYAGPGGNEQFF. CDR3 nucleotide sequence: TGTGCCAGCAGTTACGCGGGTCCCGGGGGCAATGAGCAGTTCTTC. V gene TRBV6-2 or TRBV6-3 combines with J gene TRBJ2-1; weak D call: TRBD2 (6 bases). The germline V and J ends were trimmed by 2 bases and 6 bases, with 14 bases remaining between them. CDR3 length: 15 amino acids. The germline V gene encodes CDR1 MNHEY and CDR2 SVGEGT.

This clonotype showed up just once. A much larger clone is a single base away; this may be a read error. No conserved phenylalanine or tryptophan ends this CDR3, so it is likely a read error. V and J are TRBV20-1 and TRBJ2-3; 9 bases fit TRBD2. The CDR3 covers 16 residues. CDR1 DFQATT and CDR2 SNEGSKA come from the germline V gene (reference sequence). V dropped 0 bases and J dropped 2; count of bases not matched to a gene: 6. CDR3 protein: CSAREGTSRITDTQYL. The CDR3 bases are TGCAGTGCTAGAGAAGGGACTAGCCGGATCACAGATACGCAGTATCTT.

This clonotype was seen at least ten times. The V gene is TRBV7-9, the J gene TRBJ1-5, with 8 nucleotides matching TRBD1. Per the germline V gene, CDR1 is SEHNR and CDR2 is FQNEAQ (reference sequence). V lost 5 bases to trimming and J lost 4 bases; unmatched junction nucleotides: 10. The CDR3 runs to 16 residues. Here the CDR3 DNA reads TGTGCCAGCAGCCTAACCGGACAGGGCCAAAATCAGCCCCAGCATTTT. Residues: CASSLTGQGQNQPQHF.

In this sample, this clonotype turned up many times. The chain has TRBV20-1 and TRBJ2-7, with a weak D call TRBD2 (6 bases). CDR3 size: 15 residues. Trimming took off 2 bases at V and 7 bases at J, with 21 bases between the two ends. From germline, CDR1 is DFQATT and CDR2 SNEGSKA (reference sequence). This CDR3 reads CSARNREWSIGEQYF. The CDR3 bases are TGCAGTGCTAGAAATCGGGAGTGGTCGATAGGGGAGCAGTACTTC.

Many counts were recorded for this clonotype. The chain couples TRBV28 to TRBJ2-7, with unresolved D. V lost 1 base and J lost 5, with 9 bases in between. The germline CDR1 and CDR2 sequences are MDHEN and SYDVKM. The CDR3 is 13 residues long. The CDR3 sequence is CASSLSLDNEQYF. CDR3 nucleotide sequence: TGTGCCAGCAGTTTATCCCTCGATAACGAGCAGTACTTC.